Shown below are 4 T cell receptor beta chains from a single sample sequenced in a study of T cells in Graves' hyperthyroidism and ophthalmopathy. RNA transcripts served as the template for amplifying TCR beta CDR3 regions. The HTBI primer set served for first-round RT-PCR of the TCR CDR3. Each CDR3 protein gets one entry after TCRdb re-called the multiplex PCR reads with MiXCR. This table holds roughly 510,000 distinct CDR3 sequences, 20% to 25% found once. Material: blood. The receptors were gathered from a man aged 18 to 35 with Graves' hyperthyroidism.

As for this clonotype: The missing conserved phenylalanine or tryptophan at the end of this CDR3 makes a read error likely. The V call is TRBV4-1, the J call TRBJ1-1, with D maybe TRBD1 (6 bases). The CDR3 contains 16 residues. CDR1 is MGHRA, CDR2 YSYEKL, per germline. The V and J ends lost 1 base and 8 bases respectively, with 20 bases between them. The CDR3 sequence: CASSQGALRGAAEAFL. For the CDR3, the DNA is TGCGCCAGCAGCCAAGGCGCCTTAAGGGGGGCCGCGGAAGCTTTCCTT.

This clonotype was seen many times. This chain uses TRBV5-1 with TRBJ2-5; D assignment may be TRBD1 or TRBD2 (6 bases each). The ends were cut back, 0 bases at V and 1 base at J, with 19 bases in the middle. The CDR3 covers 18 residues. Germline CDR1 is SGHRS and CDR2 is YFSETQ. CDR3 sequence (DNA): TGCGCCAGCAGCTTGGGACCCTTGGGGGGCCTGGCCCAAGAGACCCAGTACTTC. It translates to CASSLGPLGGLAQETQYF.

The gene calls are TRBV2 and TRBJ1-1; D remains unclear. Germline V gene lookup returns CDR1 SNHLY and CDR2 FYNNEI. This CDR3 is built from 14 residues. Trimming shortened V by 2 bases and J by 1 base, and 8 bases separated the two germline ends. The CDR3 spells CASSETTTNTEAFF. DNA of the CDR3: TGTGCCAGCAGTGAAACAACGACGAACACTGAAGCTTTCTTT.

V and J are TRBV18 and TRBJ1-6, with D maybe TRBD1 (5 bases). This CDR3 has 16 residues. Germline V gene sequence: CDR1 KGHSH, CDR2 LQKENI. V was trimmed by 4 bases and J by 11 bases, leaving 21 bases between them. The CDR3 spells CASSHRDLRAGAPLHF. Here the CDR3 DNA reads TGTGCCAGCTCACACCGGGACCTTCGTGCTGGGGCACCCCTCCACTTT.